This TCR beta chain was obtained from a study of shared T cell receptors in the human thymus. This table comes from immunoSEQ multiplex PCR, and its TCRdb copy is limited to in-frame clones, with some not included. Here the sample spans about 660,000 clones, 88% being singletons. The CDR3 is made up of 14 amino acids. The germline gives CDR1 SGHAT, CDR2 FQNNGV. J was trimmed by 6 bases and V by 5 bases; bases with no gene match: 5. The same sample was also used in a study of human thymus T cells. From that second work: Thymus was obtained from resections taken during corrective heart surgery. Thymic repertoires from unrelated individuals overlapped highly, related research reported.

This clonotype was obtained from a boy under two years old with a congenital heart defect. The chain recombines TRBV11-2 with TRBJ2-7; 12 positions agree with TRBD1. Sequencing was done on a sample of thymocytes. CDR3 amino acids: CASSPGTGGIEQYF. CDR3 in DNA: TGTGCCAGCAGCCCCGGGACAGGGGGCATCGAGCAGTACTTC.